The 29 T cell receptor beta chains in this list originate from one sample, sequenced in a study of OX40 agonist ivuxolimab in advanced cancers. The table came from immunoSEQ multiplex PCR; TCRdb's copy has only in-frame clones and leaves some out. The data hold 60,000 or so clones, with around 90% observed a single time. This sample comprised CD4+ or CD8+ T cells sorted from blood, obtained in a trial of the OX40 agonist ivuxolimab. The receptor set was obtained from an adult with an advanced solid tumor such as melanoma, head and neck, liver or kidney cancer.

This clone is a singleton in its sample. This chain connects TRBV9 to TRBJ2-5; 11 bases line up with TRBD2. Germline assignment: CDR1 SGDLS and CDR2 YYNGEE. The junction had 3 bases not matched to a gene; V was cut back by 3 bases and J by 2 bases. The CDR3 is made up of 15 amino acids. DNA for the CDR3: TGTGCCAGCAGCGAGGGGACTAGCGGACAAGAGACCCAGTACTTC. This encodes CASSEGTSGQETQYF.

This chain connects TRBV4-3 to TRBJ1-1, with D unresolved. Germline values: CDR1 LGHNA, CDR2 YSLEER. Trimming cost V 0 bases and J 10 bases, with 15 bases left between them. This CDR3 has 14 amino acids. CDR3 protein: CASSQDLGPSIAFF. Here the CDR3 DNA reads TGCGCCAGCAGCCAAGATTTAGGGCCTTCTATAGCTTTCTTT.

This chain joins TRBV27 and TRBJ2-1, with D possibly TRBD2 on 5 matching bases. Germline V CDR1 and CDR2: MNHEY, SMNVEV (reference sequence). The CDR3 runs to 14 residues. V dropped 1 base and J dropped 8 bases, with 12 bases sitting between them. DNA of the CDR3: TGTGCCAGCAGTTTATTACCGGGGAACTATGAGCAGTTCTTC. This gives the protein CASSLLPGNYEQFF.

The J gene is TRBJ1-2, the V gene TRBV27; TRBD1 matches at 10 bases. CDR3 size: 13 residues. The germline V gene has CDR1 MNHEY and CDR2 SMNVEV (reference sequence). Trimming removed 5 bases from V and 7 bases from J; junction bases left unmatched: 4. CDR3 region: CASSHGQGVGYTF. The CDR3, as DNA: TGTGCCAGCAGTCATGGACAGGGGGTTGGCTACACCTTC.

The J gene is TRBJ1-1, the V gene TRBV6-5; the D is unclear. The germline gives CDR1 MNHEY, CDR2 SVGAGI. This CDR3 has 9 amino acids. Trimming shortened V by 11 bases and J by 11 bases, and 12 bases separated the two germline ends. CDR3 sequence (DNA): TGTGCCCGTAAACGAGTGGCTTTCTTT. Its protein is CARKRVAFF.

The V and J genes are TRBV11-2 and TRBJ1-2; TRBD1 matches at 7 bases. Germline CDR1 is SGHAT and CDR2 is FQNNGV. The CDR3 is 14 residues long. J gave up 5 bases and V 2 bases, and 5 bases lay outside the gene matches. CDR3 amino acids: CASSLTGTAYGYTF. CDR3 DNA sequence: TGTGCCAGCAGCTTAACCGGGACAGCATATGGCTACACCTTC.

The rearrangement uses TRBV10-3 and TRBJ1-5, with TRBD1 matching 9 bases. CDR3 length: 14 amino acids. V shed 6 bases, J shed 5 bases, and the junction held 5 bases outside the gene matches. CDR1 ENHRY and CDR2 SYGVKD come from the germline V gene. DNA for the CDR3: TGTGCCATCAGCCCCAGACAGGGGGATCAGCCCCAGCATTTT. Translated: CAISPRQGDQPQHF.

The J gene is TRBJ2-3, the V gene TRBV6-5; D not resolved. CDR1 is MNHEY, CDR2 SVGAGI, per germline. V was trimmed by 7 bases and J by 2 bases, leaving 7 bases between them. The CDR3 totals 12 residues. Written as DNA, the CDR3 is TGTGCCAGCAACAGCGACACAGATACGCAGTATTTT. It is translated as CASNSDTDTQYF.

The chain combines TRBV4-1 with TRBJ2-3, with 8 bases matching TRBD2. CDR3 size: 14 residues. Germline CDR1 is MGHRA and CDR2 is YSYEKL. Unmatched junction bases numbered 11, after V lost 10 bases and J lost 5 bases. The CDR3 loop reads CATSAREAVDTQYF. The CDR3 region has the DNA TGCGCCACCTCCGCGCGGGAGGCGGTAGATACGCAGTATTTT.

V usage is TRBV6-5 and J usage is TRBJ1-2, with 11 bases fitting TRBD1. The CDR3 loop spans 16 amino acids. CDR1 and CDR2 (germline): MNHEY, SVGAGI. With 2 bases clipped from V and 4 bases from J, the junction kept 6 bases outside the gene matches. The DNA for the CDR3 is TGTGCCAGCAGTTACGTCCGGACAGGGGGCGCCTATGGCTACACCTTC. Its protein product is CASSYVRTGGAYGYTF.

The rearrangement joins TRBV28 to TRBJ2-7; 9 nucleotides align to TRBD1. The ends lost 4 bases at V and 4 bases at J; junction bases unmatched: 11. This CDR3 has 16 amino acids. Per germline, CDR1 MDHEN and CDR2 SYDVKM. CDR3 residues: CASSSPGTGNRYEQYF. The CDR3, as DNA: TGTGCCAGCAGTTCCCCCGGGACAGGGAACAGGTACGAGCAGTACTTC.

This clone was found once. J is TRBJ1-1 and V is TRBV5-1; no reliable D call. There are 15 residues in the CDR3. Germline CDR1 reads SGHRS; CDR2 reads YFSETQ. Deletions cut 2 bases from V and 3 bases from J, with 14 bases between. As DNA, the CDR3 is TGCGCCAGCAGCTTTAAGCGGGGATCAGACACTGAAGCTTTCTTT. Protein sequence: CASSFKRGSDTEAFF.

V gene TRBV19 combines with J gene TRBJ1-1, with a possible D match to TRBD1 (6 bases). Germline V gene sequence: CDR1 LNHDA, CDR2 SQIVND (reference sequence). V shed 0 bases and J shed 5 bases, with 10 bases lying between them. CDR3 length: 14 residues. The CDR3 sequence: CASSIDRGGTEAFF. DNA of the CDR3: TGTGCCAGTAGTATAGACAGGGGAGGAACTGAAGCTTTCTTT.

The rearrangement links TRBV9 to TRBJ1-1; D is uncertain. Between the trimmed V and J ends, which lost 4 bases and 1 base, there was a span of 8 bases. Germline V gene data show CDR1 as SGDLS and CDR2 as YYNGEE. The length of the CDR3 is 13 residues. DNA for the CDR3: TGTGCCAGCAGCCACAACCAGAACACTGAAGCTTTCTTT. Translating it yields CASSHNQNTEAFF.

J is TRBJ2-7 and V is TRBV7-2; TRBD2 matches at 7 bases. Germline values: CDR1 SGHTA, CDR2 FQGNSA. The CDR3 is made up of 16 amino acids. Trimming removed 1 base from V and 6 bases from J; junction bases left unmatched: 12. CDR3 in amino acids: CASSLVSPGGKLEQYF. CDR3 bases: TGTGCCAGCAGCTTAGTCTCCCCCGGGGGGAAGCTCGAGCAGTACTTC.

V and J are TRBV5-1 and TRBJ2-3; 13 nucleotides align to TRBD2. The length of the CDR3 is 18 residues. Germline CDR1 is SGHRS and CDR2 is YFSETQ. V shed 3 bases, J shed 0 bases, and the junction held 7 bases outside the gene matches. This chain's CDR3 is CASSSGLAGSTSTDTQYF. CDR3 in DNA: TGCGCCAGCAGCTCGGGACTAGCGGGGAGTACTAGCACAGATACGCAGTATTTT.

This clone has a single count. This chain joins TRBV7-2 and TRBJ2-7; tentative D call: TRBD1 (6 bases). Germline loops: CDR1 SGHTA, CDR2 FQGNSA. The CDR3 has 14 residues. Trimming left V 1 base short and J 2 bases short, with 9 bases between. This CDR3 is CASSLDGGPYEQYF. CDR3 nucleotides: TGTGCCAGCAGCTTAGATGGGGGCCCCTACGAGCAGTACTTC. Variable domain in full (rest from reference TRBV7-2 and TRBJ2-7): GAGVSQSPSNKVTEKGKDVELRCDPISGHTALYWYRQSLGQGLEFLIYFQGNSAPDKSGLPSDRFSAERTGGSVSTLTIQRTQQEDSAVYLCASSLDGGPYEQYFGPGTRLTVT.

This chain uses TRBV27 with TRBJ1-1; D is unresolved. The V and J ends lost 8 bases and 6 bases respectively, with 16 bases between them. CDR3 length: 13 residues. From germline, CDR1 is MNHEY and CDR2 SMNVEV (reference sequence). The CDR3 loop is CASVHRWESEAFF. CDR3 DNA: TGTGCCAGCGTACATCGGTGGGAGTCTGAAGCTTTCTTT.

In this sample, this clone turned up once. This chain uses TRBV27 with TRBJ1-4, with D tentatively TRBD1 (6 bases). CDR3 size: 18 residues. CDR1 MNHEY and CDR2 SMNVEV come from the germline V gene (reference sequence). V was pared by 3 bases and J by 6 bases, with 23 bases between. CDR3 protein: CASSLSNGWGGSDEKLFF. CDR3 coding DNA: TGTGCCAGCAGTTTGTCTAACGGGTGGGGGGGCAGTGATGAAAAACTGTTTTTT.

This chain uses TRBV28 with TRBJ1-1, with D possibly TRBD1 on 5 matching bases. The germline V gene has CDR1 MDHEN and CDR2 SYDVKM. Trimming stripped 4 bases from V and 1 base from J, with 16 bases between. CDR3 length equals 16 residues. CDR3 protein: CASSSQGKGRNTEAFF. The CDR3 DNA reads TGTGCCAGCAGTTCCCAGGGAAAGGGCCGGAACACTGAAGCTTTCTTT.

The rearrangement joins TRBV6-1 to TRBJ2-5; maybe TRBD2 (6 bases). The CDR3 extends over 13 amino acids. The germline gives CDR1 MNHNS, CDR2 SASEGT. Between the trimmed V and J ends, which lost 11 bases and 5 bases, there was a span of 18 bases. CDR3 in DNA: TGTGCCTCCGGTCGGGGGTCAGGGGAGACCCAGTACTTC. Translating gives CASGRGSGETQYF.

The table lists this clone with a count of one. The chain combines TRBV28 with TRBJ1-2; D unclear. Trimming cost V 8 bases and J 4 bases, with 11 bases left between them. Germline V lookup: CDR1 MDHEN, CDR2 SYDVKM. There are 12 residues in the CDR3. The CDR3 sequence: CASGQDPYGYTF. The CDR3 DNA reads TGTGCCAGCGGCCAGGACCCCTATGGCTACACCTTC.

The gene calls are TRBV5-1 and TRBJ1-5, with no clear D. This CDR3 is 13 amino acids long. Germline loops: CDR1 SGHRS, CDR2 YFSETQ. V lost 0 bases to trimming and J lost 5 bases, with 6 bases between them. CDR3 coding DNA: TGCGCCAGCAGCTTGGGTGGGGATCAGCCCCAGCATTTT. Its protein product is CASSLGGDQPQHF.

V gene TRBV28 combines with J gene TRBJ2-7, with D possibly TRBD1 on 6 matching bases. Trimming removed 8 bases from V and 4 bases from J, with 30 bases in between. Looked up from germline, CDR1 is MDHEN and CDR2 is SYDVKM. This CDR3 has 18 amino acids. The DNA for the CDR3 is TGTGCCAGCGAAGGAAACAGGGATCGAGCTACAAGAAAATACGAGCAGTACTTC. Translating gives CASEGNRDRATRKYEQYF.

This chain links TRBV5-6 with TRBJ2-5; 8 bases map to TRBD2. Trimming cost V 4 bases and J 2 bases; bases outside gene matches: 10. CDR1 is SGHDT, CDR2 YYEEEE, per germline. There are 16 residues in the CDR3. The CDR3 reads CASSPGGGHSQETQYF. In DNA, the CDR3 is TGTGCCAGCAGCCCGGGGGGGGGCCACTCTCAAGAGACCCAGTACTTC.

The rearrangement uses TRBV5-1 and TRBJ2-5; 12 nucleotides align to TRBD2. Germline V CDR1 and CDR2: SGHRS, YFSETQ. Germline trimming cut 8 bases from V and 4 bases from J; bases unmatched to any gene: 12. The CDR3 extends over 16 amino acids. CDR3 loop: CASLGTSGLIGETQYF. As DNA, the CDR3 is TGCGCCAGTCTCGGGACTAGCGGGTTGATAGGAGAGACCCAGTACTTC. The full variable domain, rest sourced from reference TRBV5-1 and TRBJ2-5, is KAGVTQTPRYLIKTRGQQVTLSCSPISGHRSVSWYQQTPGQGLQFLFEYFSETQRNKGNFPGRFSGRQFSNSRSEMNVSTLELGDSALYLCASLGTSGLIGETQYFGPGTRLLVL.

The V gene is TRBV11-1, the J gene TRBJ1-1; 7 nucleotides match TRBD1. The CDR3 is 14 amino acids. CDR1 and CDR2 (germline): SGHAT, FQDESV (reference sequence). V gave up 5 bases and J gave up 0 bases; unmatched junction bases: 3. CDR3 residues: CASSLQGMNTEAFF. The CDR3, as DNA: TGTGCCAGCAGCCTACAGGGGATGAACACTGAAGCTTTCTTT.

This clone has more than one count but fewer than ten. The DNA for the CDR3 is TGTGCCAGCAGCTCTGGACGGGACTGGGGAGCTTTCTTT. Translated, it gives CASSSGRDWGAFF. V gene TRBV2 combines with J gene TRBJ1-1; perhaps TRBD1 as D (5 bases). Germline CDR1 reads SNHLY; CDR2 reads FYNNEI. Trimming cost V 6 bases and J 10 bases, with 18 bases left between them. The CDR3 has 13 amino acids. The full variable domain, its missing parts supplied by reference TRBV2 and TRBJ1-1, is EPEVTQTPSHQVTQMGQEVILRCVPISNHLYFYWYRQILGQKVEFLVSFYNNEISEKSEIFDDQFSVERPDGSNFTLKIRSTKLEDSAMYFCASSSGRDWGAFFGQGTRLTVV.

The chain uses TRBV28 and TRBJ1-4; D gene unclear. Germline lookup yields CDR1 MDHEN and CDR2 SYDVKM. V lost 1 base to trimming and J lost 0 bases, with 6 bases between them. CDR3 length: 15 residues. CDR3 amino acids: CASSLSLATNEKLFF. The CDR3, as DNA: TGTGCCAGCAGTTTATCTCTTGCAACTAATGAAAAACTGTTTTTT.